A single sample gave rise to the 20 T cell receptor beta chains below, sequenced in a study of CD8 T cells in Susac syndrome. Random hexamers were used to reverse transcribe about 0.5 to 1 ug of RNA. MiXCR, run by TCRdb on the immunoSEQ multiplex PCR reads, gives a single entry per CDR3 protein. The table records 200,000 to 300,000 distinct CDR3 sequences, around 95% of them present only once. What was sequenced was CD4+ T cells from PBMCs. Receptors originate from a human donor with multiple sclerosis.

This chain links TRBV20-1 with TRBJ2-1; TRBD1 matches at 8 bases. Germline trimming cut 6 bases from V and 1 base from J; bases unmatched to any gene: 14. Germline CDR1 and CDR2: DFQATT and SNEGSKA (reference sequence). CDR3 length: 17 amino acids. DNA for the CDR3: TGCAGTGCCCACCCAACGCAGGGGGCTTGGTCCTACAATGAGCAGTTCTTC. Translation: CSAHPTQGAWSYNEQFF.

The V call is TRBV5-1, the J call TRBJ1-1; no definite D call. V gave up 4 bases and J gave up 1 base, with 14 bases separating them. CDR1 and CDR2 from the germline V gene are SGHRS and YFSETQ. The CDR3 consists of 15 residues. The CDR3 reads CASSPDGRTNTEAFF. The DNA of the CDR3 is TGCGCCAGCAGCCCCGACGGGCGGACGAACACTGAAGCTTTCTTT.

This chain links TRBV7-9 with TRBJ2-6, with unresolved D. There are 13 residues in the CDR3. The germline CDR1 and CDR2 sequences are SEHNR and FQNEAQ (reference sequence). The V end was cut by 11 bases, the J end by 0 bases, with 8 bases between. The CDR3 nucleotides read TGTGCCCTGCCTGTCTCTGGGGCCAACGTCCTGACTTTC. Translation: CALPVSGANVLTF.

The CDR3 nucleotides read TGTGCCTGGAGCCCCGGACCTCTCGGGCTCTACACCTTC. Amino acid sequence: CAWSPGPLGLYTF. V is TRBV30 and J is TRBJ1-2; D is unclear. Germline-derived CDR1 and CDR2 are GTSNPN and SVGIG (reference sequence). This CDR3 region has 13 residues. With 3 bases removed from V and 10 bases from J, the gap between germline ends came to 18 bases.

This rearrangement joins TRBV29-1 to TRBJ2-5; 8 bases map to TRBD2. The CDR3 has 14 amino acids. After removal of 3 bases from V and 7 bases from J, the junction contained 10 bases not matched to a gene. Germline values: CDR1 SQVTM, CDR2 ANQGSEA. The CDR3 spells CSVERGERGRTQYF. DNA of the CDR3: TGCAGCGTTGAGAGAGGGGAGCGGGGGAGGACCCAGTACTTC.

V gene TRBV12-3 or TRBV12-4 combines with J gene TRBJ2-2; 7 bases fit TRBD2. This CDR3 comprises 17 residues. V was pared by 3 bases and J by 0 bases, with 7 bases of the junction left unmatched. CDR3 nucleotide sequence: TGTGCCAGCAGTTTTTCTCTGGGGGGGACGAACACCGGGGAGCTGTTTTTT. It encodes CASSFSLGGTNTGELFF.

This clonotype was seen a few times. The chain links TRBV20-1 to TRBJ1-1, with D perhaps matching TRBD1 (5 bases). The CDR3 has 13 residues. Between the trimmed V and J ends, which lost 3 bases and 0 bases, there was a span of 8 bases. Germline loops: CDR1 DFQATT, CDR2 SNEGSKA (reference sequence). CDR3 sequence reads: CSARGPLNTEAFF. The CDR3 coding sequence is TGCAGTGCTAGGGGGCCGCTGAACACTGAAGCTTTCTTT.

The chain joins TRBV10-3 to TRBJ2-5; D is unresolved. Trimming stripped 0 bases from V and 1 base from J, with 18 bases between. Per the germline V gene, CDR1 is ENHRY and CDR2 is SYGVKD. The CDR3 contains 18 residues. The DNA for the CDR3 is TGTGCCATCAGTGAGTCCCTCACTCCCTCCGGTCCCCAAGAGACCCAGTACTTC. Translating gives CAISESLTPSGPQETQYF.

The chain joins TRBV20-1 to TRBJ2-3, with TRBD2 matching 7 bases. CDR3 length equals 13 residues. Germline V gene data show CDR1 as DFQATT and CDR2 as SNEGSKA (reference sequence). V trimming: 3 bases; J trimming: 4 bases; junction bases outside the gene matches: 4. In DNA, the CDR3 is TGCAGTGCTAGTCTGGCGGGAGCAGATACGCAGTATTTT. Translated, it gives CSASLAGADTQYF.

The genes are TRBV5-1 and TRBJ1-1; maybe TRBD1 (6 bases). The CDR3 loop spans 15 amino acids. CDR1 is SGHRS and CDR2 is YFSETQ in the germline V gene. Trimming left V 3 bases short and J 3 bases short, with 15 bases between. CDR3 residues: CASSSRPEGDTEAFF. The CDR3 DNA sequence: TGCGCCAGCAGCTCCCGACCAGAGGGGGACACTGAAGCTTTCTTT.

V is TRBV7-2 and J is TRBJ2-4; D could derive from TRBD1 or TRBD2 (6 bases each). Germline values: CDR1 SGHTA, CDR2 FQGNSA. This CDR3 is 18 amino acids long. The V end was cut by 5 bases, the J end by 5 bases, with 25 bases between. CDR3 in amino acids: CASSAFGGGVLNQNIQYF. DNA of the CDR3: TGTGCCAGCAGCGCCTTTGGGGGCGGGGTACTAAACCAAAACATTCAGTACTTC.

The gene calls are TRBV20-1 and TRBJ2-3; maybe TRBD2 (6 bases). This CDR3 has 19 amino acids. V was trimmed by 0 bases and J by 0 bases, leaving 22 bases between them. From germline, CDR1 is DFQATT and CDR2 SNEGSKA (reference sequence). DNA of the CDR3: TGCAGTGCTAGAGATCTCAAAGGTCGGCGGGGAACTAGCACAGATACGCAGTATTTT. Its translation: CSARDLKGRRGTSTDTQYF.

CDR3 loop: CASSQVSSGGGYTF. CDR3 nucleotide sequence: TGTGCCAGCAGCCAAGTATCTTCTGGGGGCGGCTACACCTTC. The rearrangement joins TRBV3-1 to TRBJ1-2; TRBD1 is a possible D gene (6 bases). With 1 base removed from V and 8 bases from J, the gap between germline ends came to 14 bases. Germline V gives CDR1 LGHDT, CDR2 YNNKEL (reference sequence). The CDR3 consists of 14 residues.

The rearrangement uses TRBV30 and TRBJ1-2; no clear D gene. V lost 3 bases, J lost 2 bases, and 13 bases lay in between. This CDR3 spans 14 amino acids. Looked up from germline, CDR1 is GTSNPN and CDR2 is SVGIG (reference sequence). The DNA of the CDR3 is TGTGCCTGGAGCGAAGGTCTCAAGAACTATGGCTACACCTTC. It yields the protein CAWSEGLKNYGYTF.

The chain carries TRBV29-1 and TRBJ2-7; a possible D gene is TRBD1 (8 bases). Germline CDR1 and CDR2: SQVTM and ANQGSEA. The CDR3 has 15 residues. The ends were cut back, 1 base at V and 3 bases at J, with 16 bases in the middle. CDR3 sequence (DNA): TGCAGCGTTGAAGTCCCGAACAGGGGGGGCTACGAGCAGTACGTC. This encodes CSVEVPNRGGYEQYV.

The chain links TRBV7-2 to TRBJ1-3; the D is unclear. The CDR3 loop spans 16 amino acids. CDR1 and CDR2 (germline): SGHTA, FQGNSA. Trimming took off 2 bases at V and 3 bases at J, with 14 bases between the two ends. The CDR3, as DNA: TGTGCCAGCAGCTTAAGGTCCGGGTTTGATGGAAACACCATATATTTT. Amino acids: CASSLRSGFDGNTIYF.

V gene TRBV2 combines with J gene TRBJ2-1; D remains ambiguous. V lost 2 bases and J 9 bases, leaving 2 bases between the germline ends. CDR3 length: 10 residues. Germline V lookup: CDR1 SNHLY, CDR2 FYNNEI. The CDR3 sequence is CASSEPEQFF. As DNA, the CDR3 is TGTGCCAGCAGTGAACCTGAGCAGTTCTTC.

The CDR3 DNA reads TGTGCCAGCTCACCACTGGGCCAGGGTCACTATGGCTACACCTTC. This codes for CASSPLGQGHYGYTF. J is TRBJ1-2 and V is TRBV18, with D perhaps TRBD1 (5 bases). This CDR3 spans 15 amino acids. V was shortened by 1 base and J by 3 bases, with 12 bases between the two germline ends. CDR1 is KGHSH and CDR2 is LQKENI in the germline V gene. Full variable domain (remainder filled in from reference TRBV18 and TRBJ1-2): NAGVMQNPRHLVRRRGQEARLRCSPMKGHSHVYWYRQLPEEGLKFMVYLQKENIIDESGMPKERFSAEFPKEGPSILRIQQVVRGDSAAYFCASSPLGQGHYGYTFGSGTRLTVV.

The chain carries TRBV7-8 and TRBJ1-6, with 10 positions matching TRBD1. V trimming: 5 bases; J trimming: 9 bases; junction bases outside the gene matches: 4. Per the germline V gene, CDR1 is SGHVS and CDR2 is FQNEAQ. This CDR3 is built from 14 residues. The CDR3 nucleotides are TGTGCCAGCAGCGCCGGGACAGGGGCTTCACCCCTCCACTTT. Its protein product is CASSAGTGASPLHF.

This clonotype has a single count. The chain joins TRBV4-1 to TRBJ1-3; D is ambiguous. The CDR3 totals 16 residues. The germline V gene has CDR1 MGHRA and CDR2 YSYEKL. Trimming removed 0 bases from V and 0 bases from J, with 9 bases in between. The CDR3 protein is CASSQDRLYSGNTIYF. The DNA of the CDR3 is TGCGCCAGCAGCCAAGATCGGCTATACTCTGGAAACACCATATATTTT.